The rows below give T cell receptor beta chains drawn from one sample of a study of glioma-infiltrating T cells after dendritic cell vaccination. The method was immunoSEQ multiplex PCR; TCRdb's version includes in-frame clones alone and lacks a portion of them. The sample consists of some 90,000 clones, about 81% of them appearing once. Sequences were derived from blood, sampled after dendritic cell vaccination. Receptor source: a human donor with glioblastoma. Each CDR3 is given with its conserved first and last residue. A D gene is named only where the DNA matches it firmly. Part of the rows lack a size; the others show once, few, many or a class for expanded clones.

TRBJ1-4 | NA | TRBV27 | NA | CASSTGQNEKLFF | TGTGCCAGCAGTACTGGACAGAATGAAAAACTGTTTTTT
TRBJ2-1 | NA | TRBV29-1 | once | CSVEGWQGYNEQFF | TGCAGCGTTGAAGGCTGGCAGGGTTACAATGAGCAGTTCTTC
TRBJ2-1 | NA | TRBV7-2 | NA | CASSLYNRVDEQFF | TGTGCCAGCAGCTTATACAACAGGGTCGATGAGCAGTTCTTC
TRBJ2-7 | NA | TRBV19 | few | CASRFGPTSSYEQYF | TGTGCCAGTAGGTTCGGGCCGACTAGCTCCTACGAGCAGTACTTC
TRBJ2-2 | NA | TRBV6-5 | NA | CASGQDLFNTGELFF | TGTGCCAGCGGCCAGGACTTATTTAACACCGGGGAGCTGTTTTTT
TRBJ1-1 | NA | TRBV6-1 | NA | CASSARQRFTEAFF | TGTGCCAGCAGTGCCCGACAGAGGTTCACTGAAGCTTTCTTT
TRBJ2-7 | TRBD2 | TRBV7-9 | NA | CASRGGEGPYEQYF | TGTGCCAGCAGGGGGGGGGAGGGCCCCTACGAGCAGTACTTC
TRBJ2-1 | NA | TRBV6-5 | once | CASSSGRPTGNEQFF | TGTGCCAGCAGTTCCGGGAGACCCACGGGAAATGAGCAGTTCTTC
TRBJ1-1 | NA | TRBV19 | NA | CASSMGPGRGAEAFF | TGTGCCAGTAGTATGGGACCGGGTCGGGGGGCTGAAGCTTTCTTT
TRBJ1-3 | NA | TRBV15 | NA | CATSSTQGTGNTIYF | TGTGCCACCAGCAGTACCCAGGGTACTGGAAACACCATATATTTT
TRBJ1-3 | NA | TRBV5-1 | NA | CASSVDSSGNTIYF | TGCGCCAGCAGCGTAGACAGCTCTGGAAACACCATATATTTT
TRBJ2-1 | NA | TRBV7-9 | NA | CASREYNEQFF | TGTGCCAGTCGGGAGTACAATGAGCAGTTCTTC
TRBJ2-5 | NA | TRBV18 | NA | CASSPPSGSEGETQYF | TGTGCCAGCTCACCACCATCGGGGTCGGAGGGGGAGACCCAGTACTTC
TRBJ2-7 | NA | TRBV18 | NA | CASSRQAEYEQYF | TGTGCCAGCTCAAGACAGGCGGAATACGAGCAGTACTTC
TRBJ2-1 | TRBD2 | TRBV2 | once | CASSESGAGGSINEQFF | TGTGCCAGCAGTGAAAGCGGGGCGGGAGGCTCTATCAATGAGCAGTTCTTC
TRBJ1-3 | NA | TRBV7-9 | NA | CASGPYSGNTIYF | TGTGCCAGCGGCCCATACTCTGGAAACACCATATATTTT
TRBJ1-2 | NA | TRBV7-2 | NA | CASSPYAGSGNYGYTF | TGTGCCAGCAGTCCTTATGCGGGGAGTGGAAACTATGGCTACACCTTC
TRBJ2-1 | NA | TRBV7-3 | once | CASSSDGSSYNEQFF | TGTGCCAGCAGTTCGGACGGGAGCTCCTACAATGAGCAGTTCTTC
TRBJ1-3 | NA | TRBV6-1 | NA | CASSELGRDSGNTIYF | TGTGCCAGCAGTGAATTGGGCAGAGACTCTGGAAACACCATATATTTT
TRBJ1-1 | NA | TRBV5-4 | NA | CASSSQAKYTEAFF | TGTGCCAGCAGCTCTCAAGCCAAGTACACTGAAGCTTTCTTT
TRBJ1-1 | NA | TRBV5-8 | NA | CASSHYKNTEAFF | TGTGCCAGCAGCCACTATAAGAACACTGAAGCTTTCTTT
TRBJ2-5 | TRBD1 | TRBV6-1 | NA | CASSEYTGVETQYF | TGTGCCAGCAGTGAGTATACAGGGGTGGAGACCCAGTACTTC
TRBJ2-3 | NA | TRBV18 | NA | CASSPRLEGAQYF | TGTGCCAGCTCACCACGACTCGAGGGAGCGCAGTATTTT
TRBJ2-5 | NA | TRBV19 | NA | CASSTLGKKETQYF | TGTGCCAGTAGTACCTTGGGCAAAAAAGAGACCCAGTACTTC